A selection of T cell receptor beta chains follows, all from one sample in a study of Ad26.COV2.S vaccination and SARS-CoV-2 variants. Here immunoSEQ multiplex PCR was the method, and the copy in TCRdb shows in-frame clones only, minus some. Here the sample spans more than 300,000 clones, about 86% being singletons. The sample consisted of peripheral blood, taken in a trial of Ad26.COV2.S vaccine versus placebo. All receptors derive from a person aged 18-65 years who received the Ad26.COV2.S COVID-19 vaccine or a placebo. CDR3s include the opening cysteine and the closing phenylalanine or tryptophan. D genes are given only for firm matches. Expanded clones get a size class; other rows say once, few or many, or leave the size out.

abundance: NA; v_gene: TRBV9; d_gene: NA; j_gene: TRBJ1-1; CDR3aa: CASSKTAYTEAFF; CDR3nt: TGTGCCAGCAGTAAGACAGCATACACTGAAGCTTTCTTT
abundance: NA; v_gene: TRBV6-5; d_gene: NA; j_gene: TRBJ1-2; CDR3aa: CASTRAAGNYGYTF; CDR3nt: TGTGCCAGCACCAGAGCCGCGGGGAACTATGGCTACACCTTC
abundance: NA; v_gene: TRBV29-1; d_gene: NA; j_gene: TRBJ1-1; CDR3aa: CSVNRGTEAFF; CDR3nt: TGCAGCGTTAATCGAGGGACCGAAGCTTTCTTT
abundance: NA; v_gene: TRBV10-3; d_gene: NA; j_gene: TRBJ1-5; CDR3aa: CAISETDSNTISNQPQHF; CDR3nt: TGTGCCATCAGTGAGACGGACAGTAATACCATTAGCAATCAGCCCCAGCATTTT
abundance: NA; v_gene: TRBV7-2; d_gene: TRBD2; j_gene: TRBJ2-7; CDR3aa: CASSALAGGSYEQYF; CDR3nt: TGTGCCAGCAGCGCATTAGCGGGGGGGTCCTACGAGCAGTACTTC
abundance: once; v_gene: TRBV3-1/TRBV3-2; d_gene: NA; j_gene: TRBJ2-2; CDR3aa: CASSQGYNTGELFF; CDR3nt: TGTGCCAGCAGCCAGGGCTATAACACCGGGGAGCTGTTTTTT
abundance: NA; v_gene: TRBV24-1; d_gene: TRBD1; j_gene: TRBJ2-5; CDR3aa: CATSDPGQGQETQYF; CDR3nt: TGTGCCACCAGTGATCCGGGACAGGGCCAAGAGACCCAGTACTTC
abundance: NA; v_gene: TRBV5-1; d_gene: NA; j_gene: TRBJ2-5; CDR3aa: CASYGGPGTVPGTQYF; CDR3nt: TGCGCCAGCTATGGGGGGCCGGGGACGGTCCCGGGGACCCAGTACTTC
abundance: NA; v_gene: TRBV20-1; d_gene: NA; j_gene: TRBJ2-1; CDR3aa: CSASKTLNSYNEQFF; CDR3nt: TGCAGTGCTAGTAAAACCCTCAACTCCTACAATGAGCAGTTCTTC
abundance: NA; v_gene: TRBV27; d_gene: TRBD1; j_gene: TRBJ2-6; CDR3aa: CASSAQGAGANVLTF; CDR3nt: TGTGCCAGCAGTGCACAGGGGGCTGGGGCCAACGTCCTGACTTTC
abundance: few; v_gene: TRBV18; d_gene: NA; j_gene: TRBJ2-7; CDR3aa: CASSPPSVNYEQYF; CDR3nt: TGTGCCAGCTCACCACCCTCTGTAAACTACGAGCAGTACTTC
abundance: NA; v_gene: TRBV6-5; d_gene: TRBD1; j_gene: TRBJ1-1; CDR3aa: CASSYLTGTTEAFF; CDR3nt: TGTGCCAGCAGTTACTTGACAGGGACCACTGAAGCTTTCTTT
abundance: NA; v_gene: TRBV7-2; d_gene: NA; j_gene: TRBJ1-5; CDR3aa: CASSLMEADNQPQHF; CDR3nt: TGTGCCAGCAGCTTGATGGAAGCCGACAATCAGCCCCAGCATTTT
abundance: NA; v_gene: TRBV11-2; d_gene: NA; j_gene: TRBJ1-2; CDR3aa: CASSPDPNYGYTF; CDR3nt: TGTGCCAGCAGCCCAGACCCCAACTATGGCTACACCTTC
abundance: few; v_gene: TRBV2; d_gene: NA; j_gene: TRBJ1-6; CDR3aa: CASGGRGGSPLHF; CDR3nt: TGTGCCAGCGGCGGACGGGGCGGATCACCCCTCCACTTT
abundance: NA; v_gene: TRBV23-1; d_gene: NA; j_gene: TRBJ1-2; CDR3aa: CASSPSTVSYGYTF; CDR3nt: TGCGCCAGCAGTCCCTCGACCGTGTCCTATGGCTACACCTTC
abundance: once; v_gene: TRBV7-8; d_gene: NA; j_gene: TRBJ1-1; CDR3aa: CASSLAARNTEAFF; CDR3nt: TGTGCCAGCAGCTTAGCGGCGAGGAACACTGAAGCTTTCTTT
abundance: NA; v_gene: TRBV5-1; d_gene: NA; j_gene: TRBJ2-1; CDR3aa: CASSLEPDYEQFF; CDR3nt: TGCGCCAGCAGCTTGGAGCCAGATTATGAGCAGTTCTTC
abundance: NA; v_gene: TRBV19; d_gene: TRBD1; j_gene: TRBJ1-5; CDR3aa: CASSTGQGPDSNQPQHF; CDR3nt: TGTGCCAGTAGTACTGGACAGGGGCCAGATAGCAATCAGCCCCAGCATTTT
abundance: NA; v_gene: TRBV3-1/TRBV3-2; d_gene: TRBD2; j_gene: TRBJ2-2; CDR3aa: CASSQDPERGGRDTGELFF; CDR3nt: TGTGCCAGCAGCCAAGATCCCGAGCGGGGGGGCCGGGACACCGGGGAGCTGTTTTTT